The sequence of this TCR beta chain was determined in a study of blood T cell repertoires in COVID-19. Turning to the study itself: Both acute and convalescent COVID-19 samples were obtained from the United States, Italy and Spain. PBMCs, B-cell-depleted T cells, or T cells provided the cDNA or gDNA that made up the material.

Trimming left V 3 bases short and J 8 bases short, with 15 bases between. Germline lookup yields CDR1 SGHRS and CDR2 YFSETQ. The CDR3 loop spans 14 amino acids. Source study methods: Reference gene primer amplification gave estimated nucleated cell counts. Assay used: immunoSEQ multiplex PCR; TCRdb lists only in-frame clones, some missing. For V, J and clone size, that table is used; D and trimming come from the DNA. The sample shows around 290,000 clones, approximately 90% of them seen only once. This sequence was found in a man in his forties or fifties with acute or convalescent COVID-19. The chain uses TRBV5-1 and TRBJ2-1; perhaps TRBD1 as D (6 bases). Input material: peripheral blood. For the CDR3, the DNA is TGCGCCAGCAGCTCGCACAGGGTAGGGGATGAGCAGTTCTTC. It yields the protein CASSSHRVGDEQFF.